Presented here are 17 T cell receptor beta chains from one specimen sequenced in a study of shared clonotypes between healthy human individuals. Naive CD8 cells, CD45RO-negative and positively selected for CCR7, excluded terminally differentiated effector memory CD45RA+ cells. Profiling relied on immunoSEQ multiplex PCR, and the TCRdb table lists in-frame clones only, not all of them. The sample lists about 650,000 clones, 95% occurring once. Source material: naive CD8+ T cells sorted from blood. Source of these receptors: a woman in her twenties or thirties in good health.

About this clone: The same CDR3 arises from other DNA sequences in this sample as well. The chain links TRBV27 to TRBJ2-2; D remains ambiguous. From germline, CDR1 is MNHEY and CDR2 SMNVEV (reference sequence). CDR3 size: 12 residues. Trimming left V 8 bases short and J 1 base short, with 5 bases between. The CDR3 DNA sequence: TGTGCCAGCCGCCTGAACACCGGGGAGCTGTTTTTT. It specifies CASRLNTGELFF.

The DNA of the CDR3 is TGTGCCACCAGCACTACGGGACAGGGCAATCAGCCCCAGCATTTT. This translates into CATSTTGQGNQPQHF. The rearrangement joins TRBV15 to TRBJ1-5; 8 nucleotides agree with TRBD1. CDR3 size: 15 residues. With V trimmed by 4 bases and J by 2 bases, 4 bases remained unmatched. Germline lookup yields CDR1 LNHNV and CDR2 YYDKDF (reference sequence).

V gene TRBV13 combines with J gene TRBJ1-6; TRBD1 matches 9 bases. CDR3 length: 15 residues. Germline loops: CDR1 PRHDT, CDR2 FYEKMQ (reference sequence). V dropped 1 base and J dropped 7; count of bases not matched to a gene: 2. The CDR3 loop is CASSLAGTGNSPLHF. Written as DNA, the CDR3 is TGTGCCAGCAGCTTAGCCGGGACAGGGAATTCACCCCTCCACTTT.

The J gene is TRBJ2-3, the V gene TRBV9; no definite D call. Germline CDR1 SGDLS, CDR2 YYNGEE. CDR3 length equals 14 residues. V was clipped by 4 bases and J by 2 bases, with 11 bases between them. The CDR3 loop reads CASSYDGYTDTQYF. CDR3 in DNA: TGTGCCAGCAGCTACGACGGCTACACAGATACGCAGTATTTT.

The rearrangement joins TRBV27 to TRBJ2-7, with 13 bases lining up with TRBD2. V was pared by 5 bases and J by 2 bases, with 3 bases of the junction left unmatched. Per germline, CDR1 MNHEY and CDR2 SMNVEV (reference sequence). The CDR3 contains 15 residues. Here the CDR3 reads CASSTGLAGPYEQYF. CDR3 DNA: TGTGCCAGCAGTACGGGACTAGCGGGACCCTACGAGCAGTACTTC.

The chain carries TRBV6-5 and TRBJ2-1, with 12 nucleotides matching TRBD2. The CDR3 runs to 14 residues. The ends lost 4 bases at V and 9 bases at J; junction bases unmatched: 4. Germline CDR1 reads MNHEY; CDR2 reads SVGAGI. In nucleotides, the CDR3 is TGTGCCAGCAGTTCTAGCGGGAGGGCCCCTGAGCAGTTCTTC. Amino acid sequence: CASSSSGRAPEQFF.

This chain connects TRBV4-1 to TRBJ1-2; unclear D gene. The germline CDR1 and CDR2 sequences are MGHRA and YSYEKL. Trimming stripped 0 bases from V and 8 bases from J, with 10 bases between. The CDR3 is 13 amino acids. The DNA of the CDR3 is TGCGCCAGCAGCCAAGATACGGAGGAGGGCTACACCTTC. Its protein product is CASSQDTEEGYTF.

The V call is TRBV28, the J call TRBJ1-4; D gene uncertain. From germline, CDR1 is MDHEN and CDR2 SYDVKM. The CDR3 consists of 14 residues. V was clipped by 3 bases and J by 8 bases, with 13 bases between them. The CDR3: CASSLGLGGEKLFF. CDR3 coding DNA: TGTGCCAGCAGTTTGGGCCTAGGAGGGGAAAAACTGTTTTTT.

The chain couples TRBV7-2 to TRBJ2-3; D is unclear. In germline, CDR1 is SGHTA, CDR2 FQGNSA. This CDR3 spans 14 amino acids. V lost 5 bases, J lost 3 bases, and 12 bases lay in between. The CDR3 spells CASSPPESTDTQYF. CDR3 nucleotides: TGTGCCAGCAGCCCCCCTGAGAGTACAGATACGCAGTATTTT.

This chain connects TRBV28 to TRBJ1-6, with unresolved D. CDR3 size: 14 residues. V lost 5 bases, J lost 14 bases, and 19 bases lay in between. Germline V lookup: CDR1 MDHEN, CDR2 SYDVKM. CDR3 protein: CASSGSGAGMALHF. In DNA, the CDR3 is TGTGCCAGCAGTGGTTCCGGCGCAGGAATGGCCCTCCACTTT.

The gene calls are TRBV11-3 and TRBJ1-1; D unresolved. The CDR3 has 12 amino acids. V lost 1 base to trimming and J lost 7 bases, with 7 bases between them. Germline V CDR1 and CDR2: SGHNT, YENEEA. CDR3 in amino acids: CASSLVGFEAFF. CDR3 bases: TGTGCCAGCAGCTTAGTAGGGTTTGAAGCTTTCTTT.

The chain links TRBV7-8 to TRBJ1-5, with TRBD1 as a possible D gene (5 bases). The CDR3 loop spans 17 amino acids. V was trimmed by 5 bases and J by 6 bases, leaving 23 bases between them. CDR1 and CDR2 from the germline V gene are SGHVS and FQNEAQ. The CDR3 DNA follows: TGTGCCAGCAGCCCTAGGGTGCAGGGTTATTGGGCTCAGCCCCAGCATTTT. This gives the protein CASSPRVQGYWAQPQHF.

This chain uses TRBV7-8 with TRBJ2-7; 13 bases line up with TRBD2. V was clipped by 5 bases and J by 0 bases; unmatched bases: 4. CDR3 length: 16 residues. Germline V gene lookup returns CDR1 SGHVS and CDR2 FQNEAQ. The CDR3 loop is CASSAWTSGSSYEQYF. The CDR3 nucleotides read TGTGCCAGCAGCGCCTGGACTAGCGGGAGCTCCTACGAGCAGTACTTC. The full variable domain, completed using reference TRBV7-8 and TRBJ2-7, is GAGVSQSPRYKVAKRGQDVALRCDPISGHVSLFWYQQALGQGPEFLTYFQNEAQLDKSGLPSDRFFAERPEGSVSTLKIQRTQQEDSAVYLCASSAWTSGSSYEQYFGPGTRLTVT.

The V and J genes are TRBV6-5 and TRBJ2-7; D not resolved. The length of the CDR3 is 13 residues. Germline CDR1 MNHEY, CDR2 SVGAGI. V was clipped by 0 bases and J by 3 bases, with 6 bases between them. The CDR3 nucleotides read TGTGCCAGCAGTTACTCGCTAGGCTACGAGCAGTACTTC. Translation gives CASSYSLGYEQYF.

The count of this clone is one. The chain links TRBV5-1 to TRBJ1-2, with a tentative D call TRBD1 (5 bases). V was pared by 2 bases and J by 0 bases, with 11 bases between. This CDR3 contains 15 residues. CDR1 and CDR2 from the germline V gene are SGHRS and YFSETQ. Here the CDR3 reads CASSFMEGPNYGYTF. DNA of the CDR3: TGCGCCAGCAGCTTCATGGAGGGACCTAACTATGGCTACACCTTC.

V and J are TRBV19 and TRBJ2-2; 7 bases fit TRBD2. This CDR3 spans 13 amino acids. Germline lookup yields CDR1 LNHDA and CDR2 SQIVND (reference sequence). Germline trimming cut 7 bases from V and 5 bases from J; bases unmatched to any gene: 4. The CDR3: CASTWGGTGELFF. The CDR3 DNA reads as TGTGCCAGTACATGGGGAGGGACCGGGGAGCTGTTTTTT.

This chain joins TRBV7-9 and TRBJ2-1; D is undetermined. Trimming took off 11 bases at V and 7 bases at J, with 6 bases between the two ends. The CDR3 length is 9 residues. Germline loops: CDR1 SEHNR, CDR2 FQNEAQ (reference sequence). This CDR3 is CAGENEQFF. Written as DNA, the CDR3 is TGTGCCGGAGAAAATGAGCAGTTCTTC.